This TCR beta chain was sequenced for a study of cytotoxic CD8 clonotypes in ibrutinib-treated CLL. The length of the CDR3 is 15 residues. The V end was cut by 5 bases, the J end by 6 bases, with 17 bases between. Germline V gives CDR1 MDHEN, CDR2 SYDVKM. As concerns this clone: As yet, its antigen is unknown.

With sequencing, the targeted depth ranged from 1 in 200,000 to 1 in 1 million T cells. Profiled with immunoSEQ multiplex PCR; TCRdb holds only in-frame clones, not every one. Of about 19,000 clones listed, 81% are singletons. General study findings and limits: Before falling back toward baseline at progression, clonality had risen at the time of ibrutinib response.

This receptor was identified in a human donor with chronic lymphocytic leukemia. This specimen consisted of PBMCs, obtained before ibrutinib treatment. The chain links TRBV28 to TRBJ1-5; D is possibly TRBD1 (6 bases). The CDR3 DNA is TGTGCCAGCAGTCAAGGGGGGGCTAAGAGTCAGCCCCAGCATTTT. This codes for CASSQGGAKSQPQHF.